The rows below give T cell receptor beta chains drawn from one sample of a study of blood T cell repertoires in COVID-19. Assay used: immunoSEQ multiplex PCR; TCRdb lists only in-frame clones, some missing. The sample has about 140,000 clones, about 85% seen once. Specimen: peripheral blood. The receptors stem from a human donor in a cohort sampled during active COVID-19. Each CDR3 is given without its conserved first and last residue.

V	J	CDR3
TRBV7-3	TRBJ1-1	ASSLTGVRGTPTEAF
TRBV28	TRBJ2-1	ASISEGYNEQF
TRBV21-1	TRBJ2-7	ASSPCYEQY
TRBV4-2	TRBJ1-2	ASSQDRQGYSSGYGYT
TRBV7-2	TRBJ1-5	ASSLAPAGVGQPQH
TRBV30	TRBJ2-7	AWTGGGYEQY
TRBV9	TRBJ2-2	ASSVVEGAGGELF
TRBV3-1/TRBV3-2	TRBJ2-7	ASSLGLAVIAYEQY
TRBV5-1	TRBJ1-5	ASSFSGGNQPQH
TRBV27	TRBJ2-1	ASSLSGAVLSYNEQF
TRBV25-1	TRBJ1-3	ASSAYRGQGNTIY
TRBV5-1	TRBJ2-1	ASSGRARYNEQF
TRBV6-1	TRBJ2-2	ASSETGWRPGELF
TRBV11-2	TRBJ2-7	ASSPTVGSSYEQY
TRBV11-2	TRBJ2-5	ASSLGGRGRAETQY
TRBV28	TRBJ1-6	ASSLWGQGFSSPLH
TRBV6-5	TRBJ1-2	ASSYSGLDYGYT
TRBV28	TRBJ1-2	ASRGTGNFYGYT
TRBV7-2	TRBJ2-1	ASSPSGAYNEQF
TRBV4-3	TRBJ2-3	ASSQDEGLAADTQY
TRBV18	TRBJ2-1	ASSQQVNNEQF
TRBV5-1	TRBJ2-3	ASSLVAGTDTQY
TRBV7-9	TRBJ1-1	ASSSDRLLNTEAF
TRBV18	TRBJ2-2	ASSESTRENTGELF
TRBV5-1	TRBJ1-4	ASSVTGAAEKLF
TRBV18	TRBJ2-7	ASRGLLAGDEQY
TRBV9	TRBJ2-1	ASSSRPLAGAYNEQF
TRBV19	TRBJ2-5	ASSSRTASYQETQY
TRBV23-1	TRBJ2-6	ASSGSSGANVLT
TRBV19	TRBJ2-1	ASSPPFASSSTSGSPSYNEQF
TRBV7-3	TRBJ2-1	ASSLVLAGVDEQF
TRBV9	TRBJ2-1	ASSVRGLAGGGEQF
TRBV2	TRBJ1-1	ASKAGAYTEAF
TRBV5-8	TRBJ2-1	ASSTGGYNEQF
TRBV5-1	TRBJ1-6	ASSIGEGGAVVH
TRBV6-6	TRBJ1-5	ASSPTAKGGNQPQH
TRBV30	TRBJ2-5	AWDRGGTGGQETQY
TRBV10-3	TRBJ2-7	AIGTVSYEQY
TRBV7-3	TRBJ2-1	ASSLGGLAAFDEQF
TRBV9	TRBJ2-3	ASSVVNADTQY
TRBV19	TRBJ2-7	ASRSLGAGGYEQY